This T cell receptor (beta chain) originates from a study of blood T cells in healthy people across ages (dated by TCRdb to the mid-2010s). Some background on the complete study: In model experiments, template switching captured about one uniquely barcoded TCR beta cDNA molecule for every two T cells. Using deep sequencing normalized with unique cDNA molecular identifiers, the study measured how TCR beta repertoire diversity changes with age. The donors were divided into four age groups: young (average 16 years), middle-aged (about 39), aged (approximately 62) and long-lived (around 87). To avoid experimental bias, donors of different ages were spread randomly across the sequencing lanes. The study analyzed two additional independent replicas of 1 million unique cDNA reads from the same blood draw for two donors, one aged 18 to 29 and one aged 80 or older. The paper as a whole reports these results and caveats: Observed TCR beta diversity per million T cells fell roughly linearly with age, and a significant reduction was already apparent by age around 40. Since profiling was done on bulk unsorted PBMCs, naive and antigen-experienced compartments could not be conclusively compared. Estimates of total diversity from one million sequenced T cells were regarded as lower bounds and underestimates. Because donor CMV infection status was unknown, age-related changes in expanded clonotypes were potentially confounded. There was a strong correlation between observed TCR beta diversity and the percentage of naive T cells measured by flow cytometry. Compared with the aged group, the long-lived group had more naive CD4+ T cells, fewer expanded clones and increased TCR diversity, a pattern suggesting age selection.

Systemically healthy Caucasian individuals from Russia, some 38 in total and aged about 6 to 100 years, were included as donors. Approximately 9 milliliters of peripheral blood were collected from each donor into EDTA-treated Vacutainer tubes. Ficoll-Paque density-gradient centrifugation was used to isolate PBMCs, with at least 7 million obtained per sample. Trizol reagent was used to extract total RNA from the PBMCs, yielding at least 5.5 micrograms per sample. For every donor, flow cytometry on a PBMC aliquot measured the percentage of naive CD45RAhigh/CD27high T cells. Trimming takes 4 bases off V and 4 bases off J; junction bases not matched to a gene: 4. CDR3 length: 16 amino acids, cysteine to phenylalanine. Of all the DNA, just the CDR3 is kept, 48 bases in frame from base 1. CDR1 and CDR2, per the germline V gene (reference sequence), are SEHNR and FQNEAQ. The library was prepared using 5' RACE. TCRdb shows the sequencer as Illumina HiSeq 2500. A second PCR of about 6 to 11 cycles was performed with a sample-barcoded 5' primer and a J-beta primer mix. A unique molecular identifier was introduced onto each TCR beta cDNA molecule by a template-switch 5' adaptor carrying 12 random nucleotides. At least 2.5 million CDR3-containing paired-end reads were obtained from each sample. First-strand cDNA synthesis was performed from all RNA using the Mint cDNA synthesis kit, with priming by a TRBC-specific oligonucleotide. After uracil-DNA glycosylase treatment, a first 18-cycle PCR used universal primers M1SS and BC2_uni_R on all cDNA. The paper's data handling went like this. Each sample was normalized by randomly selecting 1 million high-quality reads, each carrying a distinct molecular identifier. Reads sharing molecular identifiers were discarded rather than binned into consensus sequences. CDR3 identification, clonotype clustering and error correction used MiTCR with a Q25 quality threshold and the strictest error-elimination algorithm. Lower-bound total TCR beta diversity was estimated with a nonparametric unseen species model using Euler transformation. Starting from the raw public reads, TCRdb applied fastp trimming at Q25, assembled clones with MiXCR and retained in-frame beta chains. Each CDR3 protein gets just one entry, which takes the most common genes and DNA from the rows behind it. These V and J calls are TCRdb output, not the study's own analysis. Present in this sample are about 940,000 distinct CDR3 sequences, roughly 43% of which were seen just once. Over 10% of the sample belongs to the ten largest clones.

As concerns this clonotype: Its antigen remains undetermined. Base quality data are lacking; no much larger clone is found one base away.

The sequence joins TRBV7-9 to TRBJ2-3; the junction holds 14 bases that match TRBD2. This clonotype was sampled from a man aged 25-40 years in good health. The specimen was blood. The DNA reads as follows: TGTGCCAGCAGCTCGGGACTAGCGGGAGCGTCAGATACGCAGTATTTT. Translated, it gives CASSSGLAGASDTQYF.